The clone carrying this TCR beta chain turned up a few times. Some clones are missing from TCRdb's copy, which holds only in-frame ones; the method was immunoSEQ multiplex PCR. The sample holds 73,000 or so clones, under 95% seen once. This record belongs to a study of T cell changes during pregnancy in multiple sclerosis. V lost 3 bases and J lost 2, with 11 bases in between. Germline V gene sequence: CDR1 LNHDA, CDR2 SQIVND (reference sequence). This CDR3 has 15 amino acids. This material consisted of peripheral blood, taken in the second trimester of pregnancy. V and J are TRBV19 and TRBJ1-5; D is perhaps TRBD1 (5 bases). The clonotype was recovered from a female donor with multiple sclerosis, enrolled in a pregnancy study. The CDR3 reads CASSISGTGNQPQHF. In nucleotides, the CDR3 is TGTGCCAGTAGTATCTCGGGGACTGGCAATCAGCCCCAGCATTTT.